These T cell receptor beta chains were read from a single sample in a study of response to subunit inactivated influenza vaccine. A single record per CDR3 protein comes from TCRdb applying MiXCR to the RT-PCR reads. The sample lists about 190,000 distinct CDR3 sequences, around 15% occurring once. Sequencing used CD8+ T cells sorted from PBMCs, obtained less than 6 days after vaccination. The origin of the receptors is a man aged 50 or older who received an inactivated influenza vaccine. Both conserved end residues are part of each CDR3. D genes are given only for firm matches. Rows give clone size only sometimes, using once, few, many, or a class for an expanded clone.

>TRBJ2-7|.|TRBV28|few|16
TGTGCCAGCAGTTTTAATATAAGGACAGCTACCTACGAGCAGTACTTC
CASSFNIRTATYEQYF
>TRBJ2-7|TRBD2|TRBV20-1|many|13
TGCAGTGCTAGAACGCGGGGGTCCTACGAGCAGTACTTC
CSARTRGSYEQYF
>TRBJ2-1|TRBD2|TRBV5-1|many|17
TGCGCCAGCAGACCCGAACTAGCGGGGGGGCGCTACAATGAGCAGTTCTTC
CASRPELAGGRYNEQFF
>TRBJ1-4|.|TRBV7-9|few|14
TGTGCCAGCAGCGGGACAATTTATAATGAAAAACTGTTTTTT
CASSGTIYNEKLFF
>TRBJ2-5|TRBD1|TRBV10-3|.|11
TGTGCCACCCGACAGGGAGAGACCCAGTACTTC
CATRQGETQYF
>TRBJ2-1|.|TRBV19|.|15
TGTGCCAGTAGTCCTTTGGCAGGGTTAAGGGTTGAGCAGTTCTTC
CASSPLAGLRVEQFF
>TRBJ2-1|.|TRBV12-3/TRBV12-4|.|14
TGTGCCAGCAGCCGAACCGCGGTGGTAATAGGGCAGTTCTTC
CASSRTAVVIGQFF
>TRBJ2-7|TRBD2|TRBV20-1|few|17
TGCAGTGCTCTAGTAACCCCGGGACTAGCGGGAATCGACGAGCAGTACTTC
CSALVTPGLAGIDEQYF
>TRBJ2-7|.|TRBV29-1|.|12
TGCAGCGTCTTTCTTGGGACCTACGAGCAGTACTTC
CSVFLGTYEQYF
>TRBJ1-5|.|TRBV19|.|15
TGTGCCAGTAGTATTCTAGGGACCGGCAATCAGCCCCAGCATTTT
CASSILGTGNQPQHF
>TRBJ1-2|.|TRBV6-1|few|14
TGTGCCAGCAGTGAACTAGGGGCGGGCTATGGCTACACCTTC
CASSELGAGYGYTF
>TRBJ1-5|.|TRBV7-6|few|15
TGTGCCAGCAGCCCATTTGAGGGGTCCAATCAGCCCCAGCATTTT
CASSPFEGSNQPQHF
>TRBJ2-5|TRBD2|TRBV7-8|few|15
TGTGCCAGCAGCCAGCTAGCGGGGGGGCAAGAGACCCAGTACTTC
CASSQLAGGQETQYF
>TRBJ2-7|.|TRBV11-2|.|14
TGTGCCAGCAGCTTAGCGGGGGAAAGCTACGTGCAGTACTTC
CASSLAGESYVQYF
>TRBJ2-3|.|TRBV24-1|many|15
TGTGCCACCAGTGATCGGGGACGGGGCACAGATACGCAGTATTTT
CATSDRGRGTDTQYF
>TRBJ2-7|.|TRBV15|.|12
TGTTCCACCAGCAGAGCAGATTACGAGCAGTACTTC
CSTSRADYEQYF
>TRBJ2-1|TRBD2|TRBV7-2|.|15
TGTGCCAGCAGTTCTAGCGGGAGTGTATGGAATGAGCAGTTCTTC
CASSSSGSVWNEQFF
>TRBJ2-6|.|TRBV2|.|14
TGTGCCAGCAGTCCAGGGCTAGGGGCCAACGTCCTGACTTTC
CASSPGLGANVLTF
>TRBJ2-1|.|TRBV4-1|.|14
TGCGCCAGCAGCCAAGATCAGGAGTACAATGAGCAGTTCTTC
CASSQDQEYNEQFF
>TRBJ2-7|.|TRBV18|.|13
TGTGCCAGCTCACCGGTACAGGGCTACGAGCAGTACTTC
CASSPVQGYEQYF
>TRBJ2-7|.|TRBV30|.|14
TGTGCCTGGAGTAGAGGAGTAAAGTCCTACGAGCAGTACTTC
CAWSRGVKSYEQYF
>TRBJ1-1|.|TRBV25-1|.|18
TGTGCCAGCAGTGACACCCATGCAGGCGGAATTCTGAACACTGAAGCTTTCTTT
CASSDTHAGGILNTEAFF
>TRBJ2-2|.|TRBV6-1|few|15
TGTGCCAGCAGTCCCCTGACGGGGACCACCGGGGAGCTGTTTTTT
CASSPLTGTTGELFF
>TRBJ1-6|.|TRBV2|few|14
TGTGCCAGCAGTGCCCAGCCGAATAATAGGTCCCTCCACTTT
CASSAQPNNRSLHF
>TRBJ2-2|.|TRBV15|.|14
TGTGCCACCAGCAGAGTTACACCAACCGGGGAGCTGTTTTTT
CATSRVTPTGELFF
>TRBJ2-1|.|TRBV11-2|.|15
TGTGCCAGCAGCTATAGCGGAGGCTCCTACAATGAGCAGTTCTTC
CASSYSGGSYNEQFF
>TRBJ2-1|.|TRBV21-1|.|19
TGTGCCAGCAGCAAATACAGGCGGTGGGGCAGCCTTGACTACAATGAGCAGTTCTTC
CASSKYRRWGSLDYNEQFF
>TRBJ2-7|.|TRBV4-1|.|15
TGCGCCAGCAGCCAAGTACAGGGACAATTCTACGAGCAGTACTTC
CASSQVQGQFYEQYF
>TRBJ2-3|.|TRBV5-1|.|14
TGCGCCAGCAGGGTGGGCGGCGGCACAGATACGCAGTATTTT
CASRVGGGTDTQYF
>TRBJ2-1|.|TRBV6-5|few|13
TGTGCCAGCAGTTACGCCCTCTCCTTTGGGCAGTTCTTC
CASSYALSFGQFF
>TRBJ2-7|.|TRBV27|few|15
TGTGCCAGCAGCATTTTTATGTCTGGAACCTACGAGCAGTACTTC
CASSIFMSGTYEQYF
>TRBJ2-7|.|TRBV29-1|.|11
TGCAGCGCTCAGGAGGGCATCCAGCAGTACTTC
CSAQEGIQQYF
>TRBJ2-5|.|TRBV5-5|.|16
TGTGCCAGCAGCCCGTACAGGACCCCCCTGGCAGAGACCCAGTACTTC
CASSPYRTPLAETQYF
>TRBJ1-1|TRBD1|TRBV28|few|16
TGTGCCAGCAGTTTACCGGGACAGGGAGTGAACACTGAAGCTTTCTTT
CASSLPGQGVNTEAFF
>TRBJ2-7|TRBD2|TRBV4-3|.|17
TGCGCCAGCAGCCGCTCTCCCGGAGGACTAGTTCCATACGAGCAGTACTTC
CASSRSPGGLVPYEQYF
>TRBJ2-7|.|TRBV7-6|once|17
TGTGCCAGCAGCTTAGGGTCGCCCAGGGAGGTTGCATACGAGCAGTACTTC
CASSLGSPREVAYEQYF
>TRBJ1-1|TRBD1|TRBV12-3/TRBV12-4|many|15
TGTGCCAGCAGTCTCTCCGGGACAGGGAACACTGAAGCTTTCTTT
CASSLSGTGNTEAFF
>TRBJ2-1|TRBD2|TRBV13|.|16
TGTGCCAGCAGCTTCGACGGGAGGGGGGCCTACAATGAGCAGTTCTTC
CASSFDGRGAYNEQFF
>TRBJ2-7|.|TRBV20-1|few|13
TGCAGTGCTAGAGATCTCCGGGCCCACGAGCAGTACTTC
CSARDLRAHEQYF
>TRBJ2-1|TRBD2|TRBV2|few|16
TGTGCCAGCAGCGGAATGACTAGCGGGATTTCAAGTGAGCAGTTCTTC
CASSGMTSGISSEQFF
>TRBJ1-2|TRBD1|TRBV7-9|.|14
TGTGCCAGCAGCAACTCCGGGACAGCGTATGGCTACACCTTC
CASSNSGTAYGYTF